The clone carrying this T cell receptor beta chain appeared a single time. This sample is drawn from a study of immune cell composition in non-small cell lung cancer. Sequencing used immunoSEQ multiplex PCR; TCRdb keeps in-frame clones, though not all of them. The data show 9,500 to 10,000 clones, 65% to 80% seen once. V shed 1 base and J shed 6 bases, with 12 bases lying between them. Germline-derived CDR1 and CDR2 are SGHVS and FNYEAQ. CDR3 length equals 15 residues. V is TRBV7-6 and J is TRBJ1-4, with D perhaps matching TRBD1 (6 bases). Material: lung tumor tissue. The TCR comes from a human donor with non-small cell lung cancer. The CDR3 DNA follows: TGTGCCAGCAGCTTAGGGGGGCAAGGGGATGAAAAACTGTTTTTT. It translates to CASSLGGQGDEKLFF.